These 10 T cell receptor beta chains were all obtained from the same sample, sequenced in a study of T cells after yellow fever vaccination. TCRdb reanalysed the 5' RACE reads using MiXCR and keeps one entry per CDR3 protein. The repertoire holds about 73,000 distinct CDR3 sequences, with approximately 7.5% as singletons. This specimen consisted of CD8+ T cells sorted from PBMCs, obtained on the day of the yellow fever booster vaccination. These receptors were taken from a man younger than 40 who received the YFV17D yellow fever vaccine.

This clonotype was recorded a few times. This sequence joins TRBV29-1 and TRBJ2-7, with 9 positions matching TRBD2. CDR3 length equals 15 residues. The germline CDR1 and CDR2 sequences are SQVTM and ANQGSEA. Trimming took 3 bases from V and 8 from J; bases not matched to a gene: 14. The CDR3 nucleotides are TGCAGCGTTGATCAGGGTAGCGGGAGCCTGGCGAAGCAGTACTTC. This codes for CSVDQGSGSLAKQYF.

The sample holds a few counts of this clonotype. This chain uses TRBV12-5 with TRBJ2-1; TRBD2 aligns across 8 bases. Germline CDR1 and CDR2: LGHNT and FRNRAP. The CDR3 is made up of 15 amino acids. Losses at the gene ends were 5 bases for V and 8 bases for J; bases not matched to a gene: 11. CDR3 nucleotide sequence: TGTGCTAGTGGTCCCCCCGTCAGCGGGAGAGATGAGCAGTTCTTC. Translation: CASGPPVSGRDEQFF.

The chain links TRBV27 to TRBJ2-7; 7 positions agree with TRBD2. Germline V gene lookup returns CDR1 MNHEY and CDR2 SMNVEV (reference sequence). Unmatched junction bases numbered 6, after V lost 7 bases and J lost 0 bases. This CDR3 spans 14 amino acids. CDR3 DNA sequence: TGTGCCAGCAACCCCAGCGGGACCTCCTACGAGCAGTACTTC. Its translation is CASNPSGTSYEQYF.

This clonotype was seen a few times. The gene calls are TRBV7-8 and TRBJ2-1; 12 bases align to TRBD2. The CDR3 has 16 amino acids. The junction had 3 bases not matched to a gene; V was cut back by 4 bases and J by 2 bases. Germline V gene data show CDR1 as SGHVS and CDR2 as FQNEAQ. CDR3 protein: CASSSRTSGAYNEQFF. CDR3 coding DNA: TGTGCCAGCAGCTCGCGGACTAGCGGGGCCTACAATGAGCAGTTCTTC.

In this sample, this clonotype turned up many times. The chain carries TRBV11-3 and TRBJ2-1; 7 nucleotides agree with TRBD2. Per the germline V gene, CDR1 is SGHNT and CDR2 is YENEEA. J lost 8 bases, V lost 4 bases, and 11 bases had no gene match. This CDR3 region has 15 residues. CDR3 in amino acids: CASSSPRGDVDEQFF. As DNA, the CDR3 is TGTGCCAGCAGCTCCCCCCGGGGGGACGTGGATGAGCAGTTCTTC.

This chain uses TRBV14 with TRBJ2-7, with D unclear. CDR1 SGHDN and CDR2 FVKESK come from the germline V gene. V was trimmed by 2 bases and J by 6 bases, leaving 8 bases between them. The CDR3 covers 12 residues. For the CDR3, the DNA is TGTGCCAGCAGCCAAAGCCCCCTCGAGCAGTACTTC. Translating it yields CASSQSPLEQYF.

This clonotype has a handful of counts. The V and J genes are TRBV28 and TRBJ2-1, with 13 nucleotides matching TRBD2. The CDR3 covers 19 residues. The V gene's germline CDR1 is MDHEN and CDR2 SYDVKM. The junction had 11 bases not matched to a gene; V was cut back by 3 bases and J by 3 bases. CDR3 nucleotides: TGTGCCAGCAGTTTTAAGGACTATCGGACTAGCGGGAGCTACAATGAGCAGTTCTTC. Translated: CASSFKDYRTSGSYNEQFF.

The V call is TRBV18, the J call TRBJ2-1, with D perhaps TRBD1 (6 bases). Trimming pared 5 bases from V and 8 bases from J, leaving 16 bases between. The CDR3 has 14 amino acids. The germline V gene encodes CDR1 KGHSH and CDR2 LQKENI. DNA for the CDR3: TGTGCCAGCTCATTCTACACAGGGTATTATGAGCAGTTCTTC. Translated: CASSFYTGYYEQFF.

With respect to this clonotype: A read error is possible here, since a much larger clone lies one base away. V gene TRBV7-6 combines with J gene TRBJ2-1; D unclear. This CDR3 spans 18 amino acids. CDR1 is SGHVS and CDR2 is FNYEAQ in the germline V gene. The CDR3 is CASSLEAPLGYSYNKQFF. In DNA form, the CDR3 reads TGTGCCAGCAGCTTAGAGGCCCCCCTCGGGTACTCCTACAATAAGCAGTTCTTC.

This clonotype was observed a handful of times. The gene calls are TRBV10-2 and TRBJ2-1; 11 positions match TRBD2. The trim removed 7 bases at V and 7 bases at J, leaving 6 bases unmatched. Germline CDR1 WSHSY, CDR2 SAAADI. The CDR3 is 14 amino acids. The CDR3 DNA reads as TGCGCCAGCACTCCGACTAGCGGGAAAAATGAGCAGTTCTTC. Translating gives CASTPTSGKNEQFF.